The 32 T cell receptor beta chains below all came from one sample that was sequenced in a study of a mutant IDH1 vaccine in newly diagnosed glioma. These receptors are not linked to any known antigen. Time point noted: week 47, end of study. Vaccine doses each comprised 300 ug of mutant IDH1 20-mer peptide, with topical imiquimod. Sequenced by immunoSEQ multiplex PCR; TCRdb stores in-frame clones only, minus some. The table shows 25,000 or so clones, with 84% occurring only once. The specimen was PBMCs, collected from a glioma patient whose treatment included an IDH1 peptide vaccine. These receptors all come from a man between 35 and 55 years old with glioma.

The chain couples TRBV10-1 to TRBJ2-2; D call uncertain. In germline, CDR1 is WNHNN, CDR2 SYGVQD (reference sequence). Deletions cut 2 bases from V and 6 bases from J, with 7 bases between. This CDR3 is built from 13 residues. In nucleotides, the CDR3 is TGCGCCAGCAGTGAGCCTAGGCCCGGGGAGCTGTTTTTT. Amino acids: CASSEPRPGELFF.

The V call is TRBV29-1, the J call TRBJ1-4; no clear D. CDR3 length equals 15 residues. The V end was cut by 2 bases, the J end by 5 bases, with 15 bases between. CDR1 is SQVTM and CDR2 is ANQGSEA in the germline V gene. CDR3 sequence (DNA): TGCAGCGTTGAATATGGACCCGACGGAAATGAAAAACTGTTTTTT. Its protein is CSVEYGPDGNEKLFF.

This sequence joins TRBV28 and TRBJ1-2; 11 bases line up with TRBD1. Germline CDR1 is MDHEN and CDR2 is SYDVKM. V was clipped by 6 bases and J by 3 bases; unmatched bases: 3. The CDR3 totals 14 residues. The CDR3 spells CASRSGQGDYGYTF. DNA of the CDR3: TGTGCCAGCAGATCGGGACAGGGGGACTATGGCTACACCTTC.

The J gene is TRBJ2-3, the V gene TRBV10-3; 11 bases fit TRBD2. Looked up from germline, CDR1 is ENHRY and CDR2 is SYGVKD. V shed 4 bases and J 4 bases; nucleotides not matched to a gene: 7. The CDR3 loop spans 16 amino acids. The CDR3 loop is CAISATSGSSADTQYF. CDR3 sequence (DNA): TGTGCCATCAGTGCCACTAGCGGGAGTAGCGCAGATACGCAGTATTTT.

There are a few counts of this clone. The gene calls are TRBV25-1 and TRBJ2-2; D uncertain. The CDR3 length is 13 residues. Germline CDR1 and CDR2: MGHDK and SYGVNS. Trimming removed 8 bases from V and 5 bases from J, with 12 bases in between. The CDR3 protein is CASSPIGTGELFF. The CDR3 DNA is TGTGCCAGCTCCCCCATCGGGACCGGGGAGCTGTTTTTT.

This rearrangement joins TRBV7-2 to TRBJ2-3; TRBD2 agrees at 7 bases. The V segment lost 5 bases and the J segment 0 bases; nucleotides outside the gene matches: 8. Germline CDR1 and CDR2: SGHTA and FQGNSA. The CDR3 contains 16 residues. CDR3 region: CASSEIAGPSTDTQYF. CDR3 DNA: TGTGCCAGCAGCGAGATAGCGGGCCCTAGCACAGATACGCAGTATTTT.

With regard to this clone: One end of the junction fails to match germline, which may point to a read error. The chain links TRBV7-9 to TRBJ2-5, with D perhaps TRBD1 (6 bases). The germline gives CDR1 SEHNR, CDR2 FQNEAQ (reference sequence). The CDR3 extends over 15 amino acids. CDR3 amino acids: CASSLAGVGGETQHF. In DNA form, the CDR3 reads TGTGCCAGCAGCTTAGCGGGCGTAGGGGGAGAGACCCAGCACTTC.

In DNA, the CDR3 is TGTGCCAGTAGTTCCCAAGGGACAGGGGTTGGAGATACGCAGTATTTT. This translates into CASSSQGTGVGDTQYF. The chain combines TRBV19 with TRBJ2-3; TRBD1 matches at 10 bases. Looked up from germline, CDR1 is LNHDA and CDR2 is SQIVND (reference sequence). The CDR3 has 16 amino acids. The J segment lost 5 bases and the V segment lost 5 bases, leaving 10 bases of the junction unmatched. The full variable domain, its missing parts supplied by reference TRBV19 and TRBJ2-3, is DGGITQSPKYLFRKEGQNVTLSCEQNLNHDAMYWYRQDPGQGLRLIYYSQIVNDFQKGDIAEGYSVSREKKESFPLTVTSAQKNPTAFYLCASSSQGTGVGDTQYFGPGTRLTVL.

V is TRBV20-1 and J is TRBJ2-1; D is uncertain. V lost 4 bases and J lost 7, with 8 bases in between. This CDR3 is built from 11 residues. Germline assignment: CDR1 DFQATT and CDR2 SNEGSKA (reference sequence). The CDR3 DNA is TGCAGTGCTATTAGGCCAAATGAGCAGTTCTTC. Translated: CSAIRPNEQFF.

The rearrangement joins TRBV19 to TRBJ1-5; D not certain. The germline V and J ends were trimmed by 5 bases and 7 bases, with 18 bases remaining between them. Looked up from germline, CDR1 is LNHDA and CDR2 is SQIVND (reference sequence). This CDR3 has 15 amino acids. CDR3 in DNA: TGTGCCAGTAGTCCTAGTGGCCCCCTAACGCAGCCCCAGCATTTT. It codes for CASSPSGPLTQPQHF.

The chain combines TRBV27 with TRBJ2-7; perhaps TRBD2 as D (6 bases). Trimming pared 6 bases from V and 4 bases from J, leaving 13 bases between. The CDR3 is 13 amino acids. Germline values: CDR1 MNHEY, CDR2 SMNVEV (reference sequence). CDR3 sequence (DNA): TGTGCCAGCAGCAGGAGGGCCGAATACGAGCAGTACTTC. Residues: CASSRRAEYEQYF.

The rearrangement uses TRBV9 and TRBJ2-1, with D uncertain. CDR1 is SGDLS, CDR2 YYNGEE, per germline. V gave up 0 bases and J gave up 5 bases, with 6 bases separating them. The CDR3 has 13 residues. Here the CDR3 reads CASSVVTNNEQFF. CDR3 coding DNA: TGTGCCAGCAGCGTAGTGACCAACAATGAGCAGTTCTTC.

The chain uses TRBV7-9 and TRBJ2-7; 12 bases align to TRBD2. CDR3 length equals 15 residues. Losses at the gene ends were 3 bases for V and 7 bases for J; bases not matched to a gene: 7. Germline lookup yields CDR1 SEHNR and CDR2 FQNEAQ (reference sequence). The CDR3 sequence is CASSFPRTSGIEQYF. The CDR3 DNA reads TGTGCCAGCAGCTTCCCACGGACTAGCGGGATTGAGCAGTACTTC.

CDR3: CASGDRGRGLYEQYF. CDR3 nucleotides: TGTGCTAGTGGGGATCGTGGGCGCGGGCTTTACGAGCAGTACTTC. The chain links TRBV12-5 to TRBJ2-7, with a possible D match to TRBD2 (5 bases). Germline CDR1 and CDR2: LGHNT and FRNRAP. This CDR3 has 15 residues. The V gene lost 6 bases and the J gene lost 4 bases, with 19 bases spanning the gap.

The chain carries TRBV5-1 and TRBJ2-3; no definite D call. V lost 1 base, J lost 2 bases, and 8 bases lay in between. This CDR3 is 14 amino acids long. In germline, CDR1 is SGHRS, CDR2 YFSETQ. The CDR3 protein is CASSLNSFTDTQYF. In DNA, the CDR3 is TGCGCCAGCAGCTTGAACTCGTTCACAGATACGCAGTATTTT.

The chain joins TRBV19 to TRBJ2-4; TRBD2 is a possible D gene (6 bases). Trimming shortened V by 4 bases and J by 0 bases, and 16 bases separated the two germline ends. The CDR3 runs 17 residues. CDR1 and CDR2 from the germline V gene are LNHDA and SQIVND (reference sequence). The CDR3 coding sequence is TGTGCCAGTAGTACCCCCGGGGGATCCCTAGCCAAAAACATTCAGTACTTC. Translation gives CASSTPGGSLAKNIQYF.

The CDR3 sequence is CASSNVRSGANVLTF. The CDR3 DNA follows: TGTGCCAGCAGTAACGTCAGGTCTGGGGCCAACGTCCTGACTTTC. The chain combines TRBV6-5 with TRBJ2-6; D is uncertain. Trimming removed 5 bases from V and 1 base from J, with 9 bases in between. There are 15 residues in the CDR3. The germline V gene has CDR1 MNHEY and CDR2 SVGAGI.

The rearrangement joins TRBV5-1 to TRBJ2-1, with 10 bases aligning to TRBD2. This CDR3 comprises 16 residues. The J segment lost 6 bases and the V segment lost 0 bases, leaving 6 bases of the junction unmatched. Germline loops: CDR1 SGHRS, CDR2 YFSETQ. The CDR3 here is CASSLAPSGSANEQFF. The CDR3 bases are TGCGCCAGCAGCTTGGCCCCTAGCGGGAGTGCCAATGAGCAGTTCTTC.

This chain links TRBV7-3 with TRBJ2-3; 12 bases map to TRBD2. Germline CDR1 and CDR2: SGHTA and FQGTGA. This CDR3 is 15 amino acids long. With 5 bases clipped from V and 6 bases from J, the junction kept 6 bases outside the gene matches. The CDR3 sequence is CASSLLAGGSDTQYF. In DNA, the CDR3 is TGTGCCAGCAGCCTGCTAGCGGGAGGGAGTGATACGCAGTATTTT.

The chain has TRBV19 and TRBJ2-5, with 8 bases fitting TRBD1. The CDR3 spans 13 residues. The germline V gene encodes CDR1 LNHDA and CDR2 SQIVND (reference sequence). V lost 5 bases and J lost 5; bases outside the gene matches: 4. The CDR3 nucleotides are TGTGCCAGTAGTGGCAGGGGGCGGGAGACCCAGTACTTC. The encoded protein is CASSGRGRETQYF.

V usage is TRBV7-8 and J usage is TRBJ1-5; the D gene is possibly TRBD1 (5 bases). The CDR3 extends over 16 amino acids. V shed 5 bases and J shed 1 base, with 15 bases lying between them. From germline, CDR1 is SGHVS and CDR2 FQNEAQ. The CDR3 loop reads CASSPMGQWSNQPQHF. CDR3 nucleotides: TGTGCCAGCAGCCCCATGGGGCAGTGGAGCAATCAGCCCCAGCATTTT.

The chain couples TRBV5-4 to TRBJ2-1; 8 positions agree with TRBD2. This CDR3 is 16 amino acids long. After removal of 4 bases from V and 1 base from J, the junction contained 7 bases not matched to a gene. Germline loops: CDR1 SGHNT, CDR2 YYREEE (reference sequence). The CDR3 sequence is CASSEGGLVSYNEQFF. CDR3 sequence (DNA): TGTGCCAGCAGCGAGGGGGGACTAGTGTCCTACAATGAGCAGTTCTTC.

This clone came up once. The chain carries TRBV2 and TRBJ2-3, with TRBD2 matching 8 bases. V was pared by 4 bases and J by 1 base, with 1 base of the junction left unmatched. CDR3 size: 14 residues. Germline V gene data show CDR1 as SNHLY and CDR2 as FYNNEI. The CDR3: CASSGGLGTDTQYF. The CDR3 nucleotides read TGTGCCAGCAGTGGGGGACTAGGCACAGATACGCAGTATTTT.

The chain recombines TRBV13 with TRBJ2-5, with D possibly matching TRBD1 (5 bases). The germline CDR1 and CDR2 sequences are PRHDT and FYEKMQ (reference sequence). V gave up 2 bases and J gave up 0 bases, with 10 bases separating them. There are 15 residues in the CDR3. The CDR3 sequence is CASSLTGLYQETQYF. The CDR3 DNA is TGTGCCAGCAGCTTAACAGGATTGTACCAAGAGACCCAGTACTTC. The variable domain in full, with the rest retrieved from reference TRBV13 and TRBJ2-5, is AAGVIQSPRHLIKEKRETATLKCYPIPRHDTVYWYQQGPGQDPQFLISFYEKMQSDKGSIPDRFSAQQFSDYHSELNMSSLELGDSALYFCASSLTGLYQETQYFGPGTRLLVL.

This clone was picked up a small number of times. The rearrangement uses TRBV10-3 and TRBJ1-1; D call uncertain. Trimming took off 2 bases at V and 2 bases at J, with 15 bases between the two ends. Germline loops: CDR1 ENHRY, CDR2 SYGVKD. The CDR3 is 16 residues long. The CDR3 loop is CAISEESTTLNTEAFF. CDR3 coding DNA: TGTGCCATCAGTGAGGAATCCACAACCCTTAACACTGAAGCTTTCTTT.

The chain combines TRBV4-3 with TRBJ1-4; TRBD1 agrees at 10 bases. This CDR3 has 16 amino acids. Germline lookup yields CDR1 LGHNA and CDR2 YSLEER. V lost 1 base, J lost 6 bases, and 5 bases stayed unmatched. The CDR3 here is CASSQAMGTGDEKLFF. The DNA for the CDR3 is TGCGCCAGCAGCCAAGCGATGGGGACAGGGGATGAAAAACTGTTTTTT.

This chain connects TRBV10-3 to TRBJ1-1; the D is unclear. V lost 2 bases to trimming and J lost 1 base, with 5 bases between them. The CDR3 loop spans 13 amino acids. The germline V gene has CDR1 ENHRY and CDR2 SYGVKD. Written as DNA, the CDR3 is TGTGCCATCAGTGAGAAGGGGAACACTGAAGCTTTCTTT. It yields the protein CAISEKGNTEAFF.

The table lists this clone with a few counts. This chain uses TRBV4-1 with TRBJ1-2; D is undetermined. CDR3 size: 11 residues. Germline CDR1 is MGHRA and CDR2 is YSYEKL. Deletions cut 1 base from V and 10 bases from J, with 7 bases between. CDR3 bases: TGCGCCAGCAGCCAAGGGCGGAACTACACCTTC. It translates to CASSQGRNYTF.

The chain links TRBV7-2 to TRBJ2-7, with no clear D. Germline CDR1 and CDR2: SGHTA and FQGNSA. The CDR3 is 15 amino acids. Trimming removed 1 base from V and 0 bases from J, with 10 bases in between. In nucleotides, the CDR3 is TGTGCCAGCAGCTTAGTCTCGCTAGGCTCCTACGAGCAGTACTTC. This translates into CASSLVSLGSYEQYF.

The rearrangement uses TRBV6-5 and TRBJ1-1; maybe TRBD1 (5 bases). Germline V lookup: CDR1 MNHEY, CDR2 SVGAGI. This CDR3 is built from 15 residues. With 5 bases removed from V and 5 bases from J, the gap between germline ends came to 18 bases. The CDR3 nucleotides are TGTGCCAGCAGTCGAACGGACCTAGGGACGACTGAAGCTTTCTTT. This sequence encodes CASSRTDLGTTEAFF.

The chain carries TRBV6-4 and TRBJ2-1, with D hard to call. This CDR3 has 14 residues. The V and J ends lost 2 bases and 6 bases respectively, with 11 bases between them. CDR1 MRHNA and CDR2 SNTAGT come from the germline V gene. CDR3: CASSDGQTINEQFF. In nucleotides, the CDR3 is TGTGCCAGCAGTGACGGTCAGACAATCAATGAGCAGTTCTTC.

This clone was seen a single time. This chain connects TRBV19 to TRBJ1-1; the match to TRBD1 covers 11 bases. The CDR3 has 14 residues. Germline V CDR1 and CDR2: LNHDA, SQIVND (reference sequence). V was pared by 6 bases and J by 3 bases, with 3 bases of the junction left unmatched. CDR3 DNA: TGTGCCAGTAGGGACAGGGGGCGGTACACTGAAGCTTTCTTT. Protein product: CASRDRGRYTEAFF.